The following is a T cell receptor (beta chain) sequence with its context. In the original processing: Scientists estimated how many nucleated cells there were by amplifying reference gene primers. Produced via immunoSEQ multiplex PCR; TCRdb's table is partial and in-frame only. V and J calls and clone size are as listed in that table; D and trimming were resolved from the DNA. This sample has 120,000 or so clones, with over 75% found just once. CDR3 length: 15 amino acids. V dropped 7 bases and J dropped 2 bases, with 13 bases sitting between them. CDR1 is SGDLS and CDR2 is YYNGEE in the germline V gene. These data come from a study of blood T cell repertoires in COVID-19.

The receptor comes from a man aged 55 to 69 with acute or convalescent COVID-19. The V and J genes are TRBV9 and TRBJ2-6, with D perhaps matching TRBD2 (5 bases). The source material was peripheral blood. DNA for the CDR3: TGTGCCAGCGGGAGTCAGGTCCCTGGGGCCAACGTCCTGACTTTC. This sequence encodes CASGSQVPGANVLTF.